Shown below are 4 T cell receptor beta chains from a single sample sequenced in a study of cytomegalovirus exposure and HLA in healthy donors (dated by TCRdb to the late 2010s). Library preparation employed the immunoSEQ multiplex PCR assay. For the multiplex PCR, a mixture combining 60 forward primers for TCR Vbeta segments and 13 reverse primers for TCR Jbeta segments was used. The source is immuneACCESS, and TCRdb retained only in-frame sequences with V and J called. Part of the clones is not carried over; for the studies checked, unresolved V genes explain less than half of this, and the remainder is unexplained. The sample table on file contains approximately 190,000 clones. The top ten hold 6.5% of the sample. Sequencing input: PBMCs. The receptors here all came from a man aged 25-45 years in good health and CMV-seronegative.

The rearrangement links TRBV6-5 to TRBJ2-1, with a tentative D call TRBD1 (6 bases). V lost 7 bases and J 3 bases, leaving 16 bases between the germline ends. This CDR3 has 15 amino acids. Germline CDR1 and CDR2: MNHEY and SVGAGI. The CDR3 bases are TGTGCCAGCAATCAAAGGCAGGGGAACTACAATGAGCAGTTCTTC. Translation: CASNQRQGNYNEQFF.

The chain couples TRBV19 to TRBJ2-1, with 10 bases that match TRBD2. V gave up 5 bases and J gave up 7 bases; unmatched junction bases: 8. This CDR3 is built from 15 residues. Germline CDR1 reads LNHDA; CDR2 reads SQIVND (reference sequence). The CDR3 DNA is TGTGCCAGTAGTCCTCGCACTAGCGGGAATAATGAGCAGTTCTTC. Protein product: CASSPRTSGNNEQFF.

The rearrangement links TRBV30 to TRBJ1-2, with D possibly TRBD1 on 6 matching bases. Germline CDR1 reads GTSNPN; CDR2 reads SVGIG (reference sequence). The ends were cut back, 4 bases at V and 4 bases at J, with 13 bases in the middle. This CDR3 comprises 13 residues. The DNA for the CDR3 is TGTGCCTGGAACCCGGGACATATCTATGGCTACACCTTC. Amino acids: CAWNPGHIYGYTF.

V is TRBV19 and J is TRBJ1-6; the match to TRBD1 covers 9 bases. J was trimmed by 10 bases and V by 1 base; bases with no gene match: 5. The germline gives CDR1 LNHDA, CDR2 SQIVND (reference sequence). This CDR3 spans 15 amino acids. The CDR3 loop reads CASSIVGTGRSPLHF. CDR3 DNA: TGTGCCAGTAGTATAGTAGGGACAGGGAGATCACCCCTCCACTTT.